The present T cell receptor (beta chain) was sequenced within a study of T cells in Graves' hyperthyroidism and ophthalmopathy. Broader study findings: Most clonotypes that expanded in the thyroid above 0.001 also showed up in blood.

RNA transcripts served as the template for amplifying TCR beta CDR3 regions. The HTBI primer set drove a first-round RT-PCR of the TCR CDR3. TCRdb processed the multiplex PCR reads anew with MiXCR; each CDR3 protein has one entry. The sample lists about 500,000 distinct CDR3 sequences; approximately 16% were seen once. Uncontrolled infection, other autoimmune disease, pregnancy or lactation led to exclusion. Diagnoses were established using clinical symptoms, serum thyroxine and TRAb, thyroid ultrasound and orbital computed tomography. The sample holds a few counts of this clonotype. What it recognizes is unknown. Looked up from germline, CDR1 is SGHRS and CDR2 is YFSETQ. This CDR3 contains 16 residues. The V segment lost 4 bases and the J segment 1 base; nucleotides outside the gene matches: 4.

This chain joins TRBV5-1 and TRBJ2-2; 10 bases agree with TRBD2. The sample comprised blood. This clonotype was obtained from a woman aged 18 to 35 with Graves' hyperthyroidism. This chain's CDR3 is CASSQTSGLNTGELFF. As DNA, the CDR3 is TGCGCCAGCAGCCAGACTAGCGGGTTGAACACCGGGGAGCTGTTTTTT.